This T cell receptor beta chain is from a study of cytomegalovirus exposure and HLA in healthy donors. The overall study: A prior study identified approximately 120 million unique TCR beta sequences from 200 million or so T cells. Study-level results: Presence/absence comparisons presumed near-even sequencing depth among donors.

As for the donors, each was a healthy bone marrow donor. V was clipped by 1 base and J by 2 bases, with 12 bases between them. Germline CDR1 and CDR2: SGHTA and FQGNSA. This CDR3 contains 16 residues. Vbeta (60) and Jbeta (13) primers were used in the PCR. Here immunoSEQ multiplex PCR was the method, and the copy in TCRdb shows in-frame clones only, minus some. The data contain roughly 100,000 clones, approximately 72% of them singletons. This clone was counted between two and nine times. As yet, its antigen is unknown. This chain connects TRBV7-2 to TRBJ1-5; D is unclear. Input material: PBMCs. This sequence was found in a woman between 45 and 60 years old in good health and CMV-seronegative. Here the CDR3 reads CASSLGWERGNQPQHF. Written as DNA, the CDR3 is TGTGCCAGCAGCTTAGGTTGGGAGAGGGGCAATCAGCCCCAGCATTTT.